This T cell receptor beta chain appears in the sequencing data of a study of regulatory T cells in long-lasting Graves disease listed by TCRdb under 2021. In terms of the full investigation: Persistent Graves' disease meant more than 5 years of antithyroid drug treatment with TSH receptor autoantibodies that stayed positive. Peripheral blood TCR sequencing and RNA sequencing compared persistent Graves' disease patients with newly diagnosed Graves' disease patients. The study took place in China and was registered as a clinical trial. A total of roughly 33 samples underwent TCR sequencing: 13 from persistent and approximately 20 from newly diagnosed Graves' disease patients. On average, persistent Graves' disease patients in the clinical cohort had been on antithyroid drugs for around 9.5 years.

Study-wide conclusions, independent of this receptor: The small sample size was acknowledged by the authors as a limitation that may reduce accuracy. Persistent Graves' disease patients showed lower TCR Shannon entropy and fewer highly expanded clones than newly diagnosed patients, suggesting clonal expansion. Persistent patients shared more public clonotypes among themselves (2,741) than newly diagnosed patients did (about 970). Persistent disease showed preferential use of TRBV28, TRBJ1-2 and TRBJ2-5, whereas newly diagnosed disease favored TRBV20-1 and TRBJ2-1. Because the primary lesion, thyroid tissue, could not be accessed, the study looked at peripheral blood alone. Sequencing and analysis were restricted to the TCR beta chain.

Turning to this clonotype: This clone's antigen is unknown. No much larger clonotype is one base removed from it; base qualities were not supplied.

CDR1 and CDR2 are read off the germline V gene (reference sequence) as DFQATT and SNEGSKA. Compared with germline, V lacks 5 bases and J lacks 2 bases; bases without a gene match: 6. Measured from the cysteine to the phenylalanine, the CDR3 is 14 residues long. The CDR3 DNA has 42 bases and is translated from base 1. In light of the paper, this sample's time point label describes: persistent/refractory GD, antithyroid drugs over 5 years with positive TRAb. For both TCR sequencing and RNA sequencing, RNA was extracted from PBMCs in TRIzol. The diagnosis of Graves' disease followed American Thyroid Association guidelines. The patients came from an endocrinology department in Xi'an, China. From each patient, nine milliliters of peripheral blood was collected into an EDTA anticoagulant tube. Ficoll Paque Plus density gradient separation was used to isolate PBMCs, and no further T cell sorting was done. An Agilent 2100 Bioanalyzer and agarose gel were used to check RNA quality, and a NanoDrop 2000 was used to measure RNA concentration.

The library came from multiplex PCR. The sequencer listed for this sample is Illumina HiSeq 4000. CDR3 regions were amplified by Arm-PCR with iRepertoire HTBI primers to construct TCR beta libraries. Before sequencing, the PCR products underwent gel purification. Processing in the source paper ran as follows. Gene usage analysis of CDR3 amino acid clonotypes used the 62 TRBV and 14 TRBJ segments found across samples. COPE and FqMerger were used to merge the filtered high-quality paired reads into contigs. Contigs were aligned with BLAST to IMGT TRBV, TRBD and TRBJ reference genes, and CDR3 was defined per IMGT. Clonotypes above 0.1% frequency were classified as highly expanded clones. Repertoire diversity was measured by Shannon entropy, and V-J evenness by the Gini coefficient. A clonotype was considered public if more than one individual shared it. TCRdb trimmed the raw reads at Q25, called clones with MiXCR and kept productive beta chains. Rows with one shared CDR3 protein collapse into an entry with the most common genes and DNA. The V and J calls were not made by the authors but by TCRdb's processing. A total of approximately 350,000 distinct CDR3 sequences appear in this sample, approximately 25% of them only once. The ten largest clones add up to 28% of the sample.

This receptor chain uses TRBV20-1 and TRBJ2-7, with TRBD1 matching 10 junction bases. The sample was peripheral blood mononuclear cells (PBMCs), taken when the disease was refractory, from a patient treated with antithyroid drugs. This TCR was sampled from a woman in her 40s with Graves disease. Donor details come from another sample of the same person, matched by shared clones. Here the CDR3 is given as CSARPGTGAYEQYF. The sequenced DNA: TGCAGTGCTCGCCCCGGGACAGGGGCCTACGAGCAGTACTTC.